The 8 T cell receptor beta chains listed next were all sequenced from one sample in a study of early T cells in non-severe SARS-CoV-2 infection. TCRdb re-derived calls from the 5' RACE reads in MiXCR, one entry per CDR3 protein. The top ten hold about 1.2% of the sample, which has about 62,000 distinct CDR3 sequences, roughly a tenth seen once. The sequencing sample was made of whole blood. The receptors were gathered from an adult who was a healthcare worker with PCR-confirmed SARS-CoV-2 infection or an uninfected control (not recorded which).

J is TRBJ1-6 and V is TRBV12-3 or TRBV12-4, with D perhaps matching TRBD1 (5 bases). CDR3 length: 14 amino acids. The V gene lost 4 bases and the J gene lost 6 bases, with 10 bases spanning the gap. The CDR3 sequence is CASSSDSVNSPLHF. The CDR3 coding sequence is TGTGCCAGCAGTTCCGACAGCGTTAATTCACCCCTCCACTTT.

The genes are TRBV6-5 and TRBJ2-5, with 8 bases that match TRBD1. Germline CDR1 MNHEY, CDR2 SVGAGI. J was trimmed by 4 bases and V by 5 bases; bases with no gene match: 9. The CDR3 consists of 15 residues. CDR3 loop: CASSGRGQGRETQYF. Written as DNA, the CDR3 is TGTGCCAGCAGTGGACGCGGACAGGGCCGAGAGACCCAGTACTTC.

Only a few counts were recorded for this clonotype. J is TRBJ2-3 and V is TRBV2, with D possibly being TRBD2 (6 bases). Trimming pared 7 bases from V and 3 bases from J, leaving 14 bases between. Per the germline V gene, CDR1 is SNHLY and CDR2 is FYNNEI. The CDR3 consists of 14 residues. DNA of the CDR3: TGTGCCAGCATCTTCGCGGGGTGGACAGATACGCAGTATTTT. Translated, it gives CASIFAGWTDTQYF.

The gene calls are TRBV5-4 and TRBJ2-5; 11 nucleotides line up with TRBD2. The germline V gene encodes CDR1 SGHNT and CDR2 YYREEE (reference sequence). The V gene end was trimmed by 3 bases and the J gene end by 1 base; junction bases not matched to a gene: 5. The CDR3 loop spans 16 amino acids. The CDR3 nucleotides are TGTGCCAGCAGCTGGGCCGGACTAGCGGGCCAAGAGACCCAGTACTTC. Translated, it gives CASSWAGLAGQETQYF.

This chain uses TRBV5-8 with TRBJ1-4; no definite D call. The CDR3 has 14 residues. Trimming left V 0 bases short and J 1 base short, with 4 bases between. Germline V CDR1 and CDR2: SGHTS, YDEGEE. CDR3: CASSLGRTNEKLFF. DNA for the CDR3: TGTGCCAGCAGCTTGGGCAGAACTAATGAAAAACTGTTTTTT.

The V gene is TRBV12-3 or TRBV12-4, the J gene TRBJ1-2; 7 bases align to TRBD1. This CDR3 has 14 residues. The V and J ends lost 5 bases and 4 bases, in that order; junction bases with no gene match: 7. CDR3 loop: CASSPGTVVYGYTF. CDR3 in DNA: TGTGCCAGCAGTCCCGGGACAGTCGTCTATGGCTACACCTTC.

This clonotype was counted only a few times. The rearrangement links TRBV5-1 to TRBJ1-2; TRBD1 matches 8 bases. The CDR3 totals 17 residues. Germline V gene sequence: CDR1 SGHRS, CDR2 YFSETQ. V dropped 5 bases and J dropped 7; count of bases not matched to a gene: 19. In nucleotides, the CDR3 is TGCGCCAGCAGGCTTCCCGGCAGGGGGCTAAATATTGGTGGCTACACCTTC. This codes for CASRLPGRGLNIGGYTF.

Turning to this clonotype: One end of the junction does not line up with germline, which may come from a read error. The rearrangement joins TRBV11-2 to TRBJ1-1; D gene unclear. The CDR3 length is 12 residues. CDR1 is SGHAT and CDR2 is FQNNGV in the germline V gene. Written as DNA, the CDR3 is TGTGCCAGAAGCTTAGGCGACACAGAAGCTTTCTTT. Translation: CARSLGDTEAFF.